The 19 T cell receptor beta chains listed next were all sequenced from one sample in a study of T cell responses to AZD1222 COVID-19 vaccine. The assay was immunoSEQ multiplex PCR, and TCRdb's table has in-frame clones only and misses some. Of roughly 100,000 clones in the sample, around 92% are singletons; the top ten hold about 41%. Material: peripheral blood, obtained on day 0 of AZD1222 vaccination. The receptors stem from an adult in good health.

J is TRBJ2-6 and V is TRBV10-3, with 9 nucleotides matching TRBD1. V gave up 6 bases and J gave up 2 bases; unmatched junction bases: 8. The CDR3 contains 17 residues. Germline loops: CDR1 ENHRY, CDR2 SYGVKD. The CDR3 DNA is TGTGCCATCAGGCCGGGACAGGGAAAAACTGGGGCCAACGTCCTGACTTTC. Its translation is CAIRPGQGKTGANVLTF.

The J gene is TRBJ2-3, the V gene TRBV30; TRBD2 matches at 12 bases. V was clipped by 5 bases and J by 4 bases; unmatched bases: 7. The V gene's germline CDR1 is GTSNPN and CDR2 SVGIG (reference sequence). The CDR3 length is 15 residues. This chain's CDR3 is CAWARTSGTPDTQYF. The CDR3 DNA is TGTGCCTGGGCCAGGACTAGCGGGACCCCAGATACGCAGTATTTT.

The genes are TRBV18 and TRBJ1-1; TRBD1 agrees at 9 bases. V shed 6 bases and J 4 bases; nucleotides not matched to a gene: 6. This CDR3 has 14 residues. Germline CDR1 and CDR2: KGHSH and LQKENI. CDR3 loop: CASSPGQGFTEAFF. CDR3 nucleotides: TGTGCCAGCTCGCCGGGACAGGGCTTCACTGAAGCTTTCTTT.

CDR3 sequence (DNA): TGTGCCAGCAGCGACGCCAGACACTTTTCTGGAAACACCATATATTTT. Residues: CASSDARHFSGNTIYF. The chain recombines TRBV7-9 with TRBJ1-3; D is unresolved. The length of the CDR3 is 16 residues. Trimming took 5 bases from V and 1 from J, leaving 15 bases between them. Germline lookup yields CDR1 SEHNR and CDR2 FQNEAQ (reference sequence).

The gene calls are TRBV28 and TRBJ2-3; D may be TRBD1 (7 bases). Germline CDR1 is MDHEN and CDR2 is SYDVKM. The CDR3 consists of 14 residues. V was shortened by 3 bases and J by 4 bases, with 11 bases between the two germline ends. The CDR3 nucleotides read TGTGCCAGCAGTTTGACAGGGAGGCCAGATACGCAGTATTTT. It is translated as CASSLTGRPDTQYF.

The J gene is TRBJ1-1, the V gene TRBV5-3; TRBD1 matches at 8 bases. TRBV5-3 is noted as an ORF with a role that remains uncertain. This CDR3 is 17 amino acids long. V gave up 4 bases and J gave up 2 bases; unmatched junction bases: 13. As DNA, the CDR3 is TGTGCCAGAAGCCCGACAGGAGACAGGGGTCCCAACACTGAAGCTTTCTTT. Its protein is CARSPTGDRGPNTEAFF.

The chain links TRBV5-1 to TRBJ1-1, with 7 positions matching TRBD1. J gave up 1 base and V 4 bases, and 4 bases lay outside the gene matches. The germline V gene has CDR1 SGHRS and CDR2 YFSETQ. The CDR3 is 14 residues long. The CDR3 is CASSTGAANTEAFF. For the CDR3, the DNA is TGCGCCAGCAGCACAGGGGCTGCGAACACTGAAGCTTTCTTT.

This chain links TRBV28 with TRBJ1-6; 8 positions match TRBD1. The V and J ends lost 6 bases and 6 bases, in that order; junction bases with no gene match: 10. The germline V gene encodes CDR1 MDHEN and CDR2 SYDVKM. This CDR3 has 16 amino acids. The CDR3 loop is CASRPGQGVVNSPLHF. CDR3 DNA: TGTGCCAGCAGACCCGGACAGGGCGTCGTTAATTCACCCCTCCACTTT.

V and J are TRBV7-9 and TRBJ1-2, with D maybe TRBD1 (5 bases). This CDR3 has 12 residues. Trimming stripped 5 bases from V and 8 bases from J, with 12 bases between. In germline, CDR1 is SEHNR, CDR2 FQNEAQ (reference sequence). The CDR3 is CASSAHNRGYTF. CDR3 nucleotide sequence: TGTGCCAGCAGCGCCCACAACAGGGGCTACACCTTC.

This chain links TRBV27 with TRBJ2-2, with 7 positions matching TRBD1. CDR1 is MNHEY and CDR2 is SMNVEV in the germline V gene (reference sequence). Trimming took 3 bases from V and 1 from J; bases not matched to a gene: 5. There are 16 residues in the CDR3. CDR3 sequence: CASSLKWTGNTGELFF. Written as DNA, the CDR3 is TGTGCCAGCAGTTTGAAATGGACAGGGAACACCGGGGAGCTGTTTTTT.

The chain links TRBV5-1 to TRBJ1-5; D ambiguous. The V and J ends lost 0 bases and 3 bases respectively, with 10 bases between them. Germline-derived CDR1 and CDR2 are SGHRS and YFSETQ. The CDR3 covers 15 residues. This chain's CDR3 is CASSLAGLANQPQHF. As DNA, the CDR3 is TGCGCCAGCAGCTTGGCGGGTCTTGCCAATCAGCCCCAGCATTTT.

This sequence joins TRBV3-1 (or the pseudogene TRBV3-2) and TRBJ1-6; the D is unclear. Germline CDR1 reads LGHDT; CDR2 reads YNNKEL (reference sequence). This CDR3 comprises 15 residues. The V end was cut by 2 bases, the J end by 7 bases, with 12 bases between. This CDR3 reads CASSQLSGSNSPLHF. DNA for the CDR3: TGTGCCAGCAGCCAACTCAGCGGGTCAAATTCACCCCTCCACTTT.

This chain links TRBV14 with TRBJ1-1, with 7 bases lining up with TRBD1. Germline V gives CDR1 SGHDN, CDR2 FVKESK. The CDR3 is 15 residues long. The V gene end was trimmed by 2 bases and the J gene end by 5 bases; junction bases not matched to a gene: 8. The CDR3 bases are TGTGCCAGCAGCCAACGCGGACAGGCCGGGACTGAAGCTTTCTTT. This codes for CASSQRGQAGTEAFF. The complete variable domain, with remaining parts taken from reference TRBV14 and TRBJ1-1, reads EAGVTQFPSHSVIEKGQTVTLRCDPISGHDNLYWYRRVMGKEIKFLLHFVKESKQDESGMPNNRFLAERTGGTYSTLKVQPAELEDSGVYFCASSQRGQAGTEAFFGQGTRLTVV.

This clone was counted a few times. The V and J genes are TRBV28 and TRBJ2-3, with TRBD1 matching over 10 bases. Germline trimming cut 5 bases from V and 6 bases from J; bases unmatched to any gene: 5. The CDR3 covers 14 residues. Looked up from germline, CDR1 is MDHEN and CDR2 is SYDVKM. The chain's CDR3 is CASSPGQGGDTQYF. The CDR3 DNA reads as TGTGCCAGCAGTCCAGGACAGGGGGGGGATACGCAGTATTTT.

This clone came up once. The CDR3 here is CASSQRPSGGLGELFF. The DNA of the CDR3 is TGTGCCAGCAGCCAGAGGCCTAGCGGGGGGTTAGGGGAGCTGTTTTTT. The V gene is TRBV9, the J gene TRBJ2-2; 11 bases are shared with TRBD2. The germline V gene has CDR1 SGDLS and CDR2 YYNGEE. The J segment lost 8 bases and the V segment lost 4 bases, leaving 10 bases of the junction unmatched. This CDR3 contains 16 residues.

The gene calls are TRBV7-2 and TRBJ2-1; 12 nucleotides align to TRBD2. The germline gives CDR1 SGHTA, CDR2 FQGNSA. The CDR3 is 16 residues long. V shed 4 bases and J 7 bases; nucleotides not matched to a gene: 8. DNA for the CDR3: TGTGCCAGCAGCTGGACTAGCGGGGCCTGGGGGAATGAGCAGTTCTTC. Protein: CASSWTSGAWGNEQFF.

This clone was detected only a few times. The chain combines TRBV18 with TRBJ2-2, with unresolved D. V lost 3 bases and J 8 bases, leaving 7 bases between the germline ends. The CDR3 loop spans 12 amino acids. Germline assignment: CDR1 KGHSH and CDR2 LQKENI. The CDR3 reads CASSPQIGELFF. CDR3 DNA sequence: TGTGCCAGCTCACCTCAAATTGGGGAGCTGTTTTTT.

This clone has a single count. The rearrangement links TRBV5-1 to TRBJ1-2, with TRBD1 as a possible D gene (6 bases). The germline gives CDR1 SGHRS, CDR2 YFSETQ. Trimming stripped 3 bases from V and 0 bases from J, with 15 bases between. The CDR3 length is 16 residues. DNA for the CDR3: TGCGCCAGCAGCTCCCTTCCCAGGGGAACTAACTATGGCTACACCTTC. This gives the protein CASSSLPRGTNYGYTF.

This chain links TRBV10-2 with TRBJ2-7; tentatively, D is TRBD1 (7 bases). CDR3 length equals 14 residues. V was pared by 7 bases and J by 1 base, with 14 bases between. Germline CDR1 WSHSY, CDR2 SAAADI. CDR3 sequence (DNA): TGCGCCAGCAATAAACAGGGGACTTCCTACGAGCAGTACTTC. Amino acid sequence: CASNKQGTSYEQYF.